This T cell receptor (beta chain) was sequenced in a study of OX40 agonist ivuxolimab in advanced cancers. V lost 4 bases, J lost 2 bases, and 9 bases lay in between. The CDR3 covers 13 residues. Germline lookup yields CDR1 LNHDA and CDR2 SQIVND (reference sequence). This clone was seen just once. The assay was immunoSEQ multiplex PCR, and TCRdb's table has in-frame clones only and misses some. The table records 57,000 or so clones, roughly 90% of them present only once. The TCR originated in an adult with an advanced solid tumor such as melanoma, head and neck, liver or kidney cancer. V usage is TRBV19 and J usage is TRBJ2-7; the D is unclear. Sequenced material: CD4+ or CD8+ T cells sorted from blood, taken in a trial of the OX40 agonist ivuxolimab. The CDR3 protein is CASSSELTYEQYF. CDR3 in DNA: TGTGCCAGTAGTAGCGAGCTAACCTACGAGCAGTACTTC.